A single sample is the source of the 7 T cell receptor beta chains below, sequenced in a study of blood T cell repertoires in COVID-19 (TCRdb year 2020). Library creation used the immunoSEQ multiplex PCR assay. In TCRdb, the immuneACCESS table is reduced to in-frame sequences with V and J assigned. These tables do not hold every clone; where another copy was compared, an unresolved V gene accounts for under half, and the others remain unexplained. This sample lists 270,000 or so clones; approximately 90% were detected once. Clones ranked in the top ten supply about 4.2% of the sample. Sequenced: peripheral blood. Source of these receptors: a man in his forties with acute or convalescent COVID-19.

The chain uses TRBV27 and TRBJ1-3; D gene ambiguous. From germline, CDR1 is MNHEY and CDR2 SMNVEV (reference sequence). Trimming shortened V by 5 bases and J by 1 base, and 15 bases separated the two germline ends. The CDR3 runs 16 residues. Here the CDR3 reads CASSPSGSRSGNTIYF. CDR3 nucleotide sequence: TGTGCCAGCAGTCCCTCAGGTAGTAGATCTGGAAACACCATATATTTT.

V is TRBV24-1 and J is TRBJ2-5, with 11 nucleotides matching TRBD2. V trimming: 5 bases; J trimming: 2 bases; junction bases outside the gene matches: 3. Germline loops: CDR1 KGHDR, CDR2 SFDVKD. The CDR3 contains 15 residues. The CDR3 DNA reads TGTGCCACCAGTGCGACTAGCGGGAATCAAGAGACCCAGTACTTC. Translation: CATSATSGNQETQYF.

The V and J genes are TRBV10-3 and TRBJ2-1; 11 bases agree with TRBD1. Trimming removed 7 bases from V and 7 bases from J; junction bases left unmatched: 3. The CDR3 length is 13 residues. Germline V gene lookup returns CDR1 ENHRY and CDR2 SYGVKD. The chain's CDR3 is CAIKGQGANEQFF. Written as DNA, the CDR3 is TGTGCCATCAAAGGACAGGGGGCGAATGAGCAGTTCTTC.

The chain is built from TRBV5-1 and TRBJ2-2; TRBD2 matches 8 bases. The CDR3 is made up of 16 amino acids. Germline assignment: CDR1 SGHRS and CDR2 YFSETQ. The ends lost 2 bases at V and 2 bases at J; junction bases unmatched: 5. The CDR3 region has the DNA TGCGCCAGCAGCTTTGGACTAGCCTTAAACACCGGGGAGCTGTTTTTT. It is translated as CASSFGLALNTGELFF.

The chain joins TRBV6-5 to TRBJ1-1; 8 nucleotides line up with TRBD1. The germline V gene has CDR1 MNHEY and CDR2 SVGAGI. J lost 4 bases, V lost 2 bases, and 6 bases had no gene match. The CDR3 contains 15 residues. CDR3 sequence (DNA): TGTGCCAGCAGTTACCATGACAGGGGAGGCACTGAAGCTTTCTTT. Translating gives CASSYHDRGGTEAFF.

In its sample, this clone was seen once. V gene TRBV6-6 combines with J gene TRBJ2-1; 8 bases fit TRBD2. Trimming removed 5 bases from V and 5 bases from J; junction bases left unmatched: 8. The CDR3 is made up of 15 amino acids. In germline, CDR1 is MNHNY, CDR2 SVGAGI (reference sequence). CDR3 sequence (DNA): TGTGCCAGCAGTCGTCCGGGACTAGGGCACAATGAGCAGTTCTTC. Translating gives CASSRPGLGHNEQFF.

About this clone: The same CDR3 arises from other DNA sequences in this sample as well. The J gene is TRBJ2-6, the V gene TRBV24-1, with 8 bases aligning to TRBD1. The CDR3 has 15 amino acids. The germline V gene has CDR1 KGHDR and CDR2 SFDVKD. Unmatched junction bases numbered 5, after V lost 7 bases and J lost 4 bases. Here the CDR3 reads CATSPGGAGANVLTF. The CDR3 nucleotides are TGTGCCACCAGCCCAGGGGGCGCCGGGGCCAACGTCCTGACTTTC.